This is a list of T cell receptor beta chains from one sample in a study of response to subunit inactivated influenza vaccine. TCRdb reprocessed the RT-PCR reads via MiXCR and lists one record per CDR3 protein. The sample has roughly 170,000 distinct CDR3 sequences; approximately 9.2% are singletons. Sequences were derived from non-naive T cells sorted from PBMCs, sampled on the day of vaccination. Source of these receptors: a man aged 50 to 59 who received an inactivated influenza vaccine. Each CDR3 is given with its conserved first and last residue. The D gene is left open where the match is weak. Clone size is shown for a subset of rows, as once, few, many or a class of expanded clone.

CDR3aa	CDR3nt	abundance	v_gene	j_gene	d_gene
CSARDMGPNMEQYF	TGCAGTGCTAGAGATATGGGACCGAATATGGAGCAGTACTTC	-	TRBV20-1	TRBJ2-7	-
CAGSQDWRRGLYNEQFF	TGCGCCGGCAGCCAAGATTGGCGAAGGGGGCTTTACAATGAGCAGTTCTTC	few	TRBV4-3	TRBJ2-1	TRBD1
CAISEIYNSPLHF	TGTGCCATCTCGGAAATTTATAATTCACCCCTCCACTTT	many	TRBV10-3	TRBJ1-6	-
CASSSQTGGATYGYTF	TGTGCCAGCAGCTCCCAGACAGGGGGCGCTACCTATGGCTACACCTTC	-	TRBV7-9	TRBJ1-2	TRBD1
CASSFGVGGRQETQYF	TGTGCCAGCAGTTTTGGTGTAGGGGGTCGGCAAGAGACCCAGTACTTC	few	TRBV28	TRBJ2-5	-
CASSDGTGGYEQYF	TGTGCCAGCAGCGACGGGACAGGGGGCTACGAGCAGTACTTC	few	TRBV7-9	TRBJ2-7	TRBD1
CASSFGDFSYEQYF	TGTGCCAGCAGTTTTGGGGACTTCTCCTACGAGCAGTACTTC	many	TRBV12-3/TRBV12-4	TRBJ2-7	-
CASTTSRYNEQFF	TGTGCCAGCACCACCAGCCGCTACAATGAGCAGTTCTTC	-	TRBV12-3/TRBV12-4	TRBJ2-1	-
CASSLSPSGNTIYF	TGTGCCAGCAGCTTAAGTCCCTCTGGAAACACCATATATTTT	-	TRBV11-2	TRBJ1-3	-
CASSLTSSEQFF	TGTGCCAGCAGCTTAACTTCCAGTGAGCAGTTCTTC	-	TRBV5-4	TRBJ2-1	-
CSVDLLGANTEAFF	TGCAGCGTTGACTTGCTCGGGGCCAACACTGAAGCTTTCTTT	many	TRBV29-1	TRBJ1-1	-
CASSQDIGVQNRNTIYF	TGCGCCAGCAGCCAAGATATCGGTGTACAGAATCGAAACACCATATATTTT	many	TRBV4-3	TRBJ1-3	-
CASSLFQGANTGELFF	TGTGCCAGCAGCTTATTCCAGGGAGCCAACACCGGGGAGCTGTTTTTT	-	TRBV7-9	TRBJ2-2	-
CASSPRDKGNTIYF	TGTGCCAGCTCACCGCGGGACAAAGGAAACACCATATATTTT	-	TRBV18	TRBJ1-3	-
CASSLGTGVTNTEAFF	TGTGCCAGCAGTCTGGGGACAGGGGTCACGAACACTGAAGCTTTCTTT	few	TRBV27	TRBJ1-1	TRBD1
CASSTTVNEQFF	TGTGCCAGCAGCACAACAGTGAACGAGCAGTTCTTC	few	TRBV5-5	TRBJ2-1	-
CASSQGAYLNTEAFF	TGCGCCAGCAGCCAGGGGGCATATTTGAACACTGAAGCTTTCTTT	-	TRBV5-1	TRBJ1-1	TRBD1
CSASNGGEQYF	TGCAGTGCTAGTAACGGTGGGGAGCAGTACTTC	-	TRBV20-1	TRBJ2-7	-
CASSQEVVAGGPGEQFF	TGTGCCAGCAGCCAAGAAGTGGTAGCGGGGGGGCCAGGTGAGCAGTTCTTC	-	TRBV4-2	TRBJ2-1	TRBD2
CASRGADPNEKLFF	TGTGCCAGCCGGGGGGCAGACCCAAATGAAAAACTGTTTTTT	-	TRBV28	TRBJ1-4	-
CSVHDYGYTF	TGCAGTGTCCATGACTATGGCTACACCTTC	-	TRBV20-1	TRBJ1-2	-
CASSKDSGGRTDTQYF	TGTGCCAGCAGCAAAGACTCAGGGGGCCGGACAGATACGCAGTATTTT	-	TRBV7-2	TRBJ2-3	TRBD1
CSAAPRAEQYF	TGCAGTGCGGCCCCCCGGGCCGAGCAGTACTTC	many	TRBV20-1	TRBJ2-7	-
CASSYGTGHYEQYF	TGCGCCAGCAGCTACGGGACAGGGCACTACGAGCAGTACTTC	-	TRBV5-1	TRBJ2-7	TRBD1
CASGGTELGNEQFF	TGTGCCAGCGGCGGGACAGAACTCGGTAATGAGCAGTTCTTC	-	TRBV28	TRBJ2-1	-
CSARDRGAFRSTDTQYF	TGCAGTGCTAGAGATCGTGGGGCCTTTCGGAGCACAGATACGCAGTATTTT	few	TRBV20-1	TRBJ2-3	-
CATSRAGTLSYEQYF	TGTGCCACCAGCAGAGCTGGGACGCTCTCCTACGAGCAGTACTTC	-	TRBV15	TRBJ2-7	-
CASSVKTSGRNTGELFF	TGTGCCAGCAGTGTAAAAACTAGCGGGAGGAACACCGGGGAGCTGTTTTTT	-	TRBV6-1	TRBJ2-2	TRBD2
CASSFGLVLTGELFF	TGTGCCAGCAGCTTTGGACTAGTACTCACCGGGGAGCTGTTTTTT	few	TRBV11-2	TRBJ2-2	TRBD2
CASSFSGRRYEQFF	TGTGCCAGCAGTTTCAGCGGGAGGAGGTATGAGCAGTTCTTC	many	TRBV12-3/TRBV12-4	TRBJ2-1	TRBD2
CASSLAPTSGRYNEQFF	TGTGCCAGCAGCTTAGCTCCGACTAGCGGGCGGTACAATGAGCAGTTCTTC	few	TRBV7-2	TRBJ2-1	TRBD2
CASSESVGGYTF	TGTGCCAGCAGTGAATCTGTTGGTGGCTACACCTTC	-	TRBV2	TRBJ1-2	-
CASSLHRGANYEQYF	TGTGCCAGCTCGCTACACAGGGGTGCCAACTACGAGCAGTACTTC	-	TRBV18	TRBJ2-7	TRBD1
CAISDPLSGANVLTF	TGTGCCATCAGTGACCCCCTCTCTGGGGCCAACGTCCTGACTTTC	-	TRBV10-3	TRBJ2-6	-
CASSEQGSLNSPLHF	TGTGCCAGCAGTGAACAGGGGTCGTTGAATTCACCCCTCCACTTT	-	TRBV6-1	TRBJ1-6	-
CASSLDRGTDTQYF	TGTGCCAGCAGCTTAGACAGGGGGACAGATACGCAGTATTTT	few	TRBV11-2	TRBJ2-3	TRBD1
CASSSLYRDREAFF	TGCGCCAGCAGCTCCTTATACCGGGACAGGGAAGCTTTCTTT	many	TRBV4-1	TRBJ1-1	TRBD1
CASSLSGRAEETQYF	TGCGCCAGCAGCTTGTCTGGGAGAGCGGAAGAGACCCAGTACTTC	-	TRBV5-1	TRBJ2-5	-
CASSPHRGGNTEAFF	TGTGCCAGCAGTCCTCACAGGGGGGGGAACACTGAAGCTTTCTTT	many	TRBV27	TRBJ1-1	TRBD1
CSAIPSPPDENNYRLHEQYF	TGCAGTGCTATACCATCCCCCCCGGACGAAAACAATTATAGGCTCCACGAGCAGTACTTC	few	TRBV20-1	TRBJ2-7	-
CASRRGTGVVPEQFF	TGTGCCAGCAGAAGGGGGACAGGGGTAGTTCCTGAGCAGTTCTTC	few	TRBV12-3/TRBV12-4	TRBJ2-1	TRBD1
CASTSPTEYNEQFF	TGTGCCAGCACCTCCCCCACGGAGTACAATGAGCAGTTCTTC	-	TRBV27	TRBJ2-1	-
CSVGGAYGQGNNEQFF	TGCAGCGTTGGAGGAGCATACGGGCAGGGAAACAATGAGCAGTTCTTC	few	TRBV29-1	TRBJ2-1	-
CASSQGWTDWTSGSSETQYF	TGTGCCAGCAGCCAAGGATGGACAGACTGGACTAGCGGGAGTTCAGAGACCCAGTACTTC	many	TRBV28	TRBJ2-5	TRBD2
CASSLYGSIVEQYF	TGTGCCAGCAGTTTATATGGTAGCATCGTCGAGCAGTACTTC	-	TRBV28	TRBJ2-7	-
CASSLVDSFQTQYF	TGTGCCAGCAGCTTGGTAGACAGCTTTCAGACCCAGTACTTC	many	TRBV5-5	TRBJ2-5	-
CASSLGLAKTQYF	TGTGCCAGCAGTTTGGGACTTGCCAAGACCCAGTACTTC	-	TRBV12-3/TRBV12-4	TRBJ2-5	-
CASNSPLKSEQFF	TGTGCCAGCAATAGCCCGCTTAAGAGTGAGCAGTTCTTC	few	TRBV6-2/TRBV6-3	TRBJ2-1	-
CASSTRGQEIYYGYTF	TGTGCCAGCAGTACGCGGGGACAGGAGATCTACTATGGCTACACCTTC	-	TRBV12-3/TRBV12-4	TRBJ1-2	TRBD1
CASRVQKPYSNQPQHF	TGTGCCAGCCGGGTCCAAAAACCGTATAGCAATCAGCCCCAGCATTTT	few	TRBV6-2/TRBV6-3	TRBJ1-5	-